These 21 T cell receptor beta chains were all obtained from the same sample, sequenced in a study of beta chain features in type 1 diabetes. Their antigens are not known. Findings and caveats of the study: A moderate, significant TCRB CDR3 shortening appeared in type 1 diabetes across four CD4+ subsets.

Expressed TCRB transcripts were sequenced, since all the RNA that had been isolated was reverse transcribed. Data came from immunoSEQ multiplex PCR; TCRdb stores just in-frame clones and leaves some out. Of roughly 330,000 clones listed, roughly 13% are singletons. What was sequenced was naive CD4+ T cells from blood. These receptors were collected from a woman younger than 30 with type 1 diabetes.

The chain employs TRBV29-1 and TRBJ2-2; 15 bases match TRBD2. CDR3 length: 14 amino acids. CDR1 SQVTM and CDR2 ANQGSEA come from the germline V gene. J gave up 5 bases and V 7 bases, and 2 bases lay outside the gene matches. Written as DNA, the CDR3 is TGCAGCGGGGGACTAGCGGGAGGTACCGGGGAGCTGTTTTTT. Translated, it gives CSGGLAGGTGELFF.

The chain links TRBV30 to TRBJ1-4, with TRBD1 as a possible D gene (6 bases). Germline lookup yields CDR1 GTSNPN and CDR2 SVGIG (reference sequence). The CDR3 sequence is 15 residues long. Trimming cost V 0 bases and J 8 bases, with 16 bases left between them. CDR3 region: CAWSVTLGGKEKLFF. The CDR3 DNA sequence: TGTGCCTGGAGTGTAACTCTAGGGGGAAAGGAAAAACTGTTTTTT. Based on the CDR3 plus reference TRBV30 and TRBJ1-4, the full variable domain is SQTIHQWPATLVQPVGSPLSLECTVEGTSNPNLYWYRQAAGRGLQLLFYSVGIGQISSEVPQNLSASRPQDRQFILSSKKLLLSDSGFYLCAWSVTLGGKEKLFFGSGTQLSVL.

CDR3 amino acids: CASGTSGTDTQYF. CDR3 bases: TGTGCCAGCGGGACTAGCGGCACAGATACGCAGTATTTT. The V gene is TRBV14, the J gene TRBJ2-3, with 10 nucleotides matching TRBD2. V gave up 8 bases and J gave up 1 base; unmatched junction bases: 0. The CDR3 sequence is 13 residues long. The germline V gene has CDR1 SGHDN and CDR2 FVKESK. The entire variable domain, with the rest obtained from reference TRBV14 and TRBJ2-3, is as follows: EAGVTQFPSHSVIEKGQTVTLRCDPISGHDNLYWYRRVMGKEIKFLLHFVKESKQDESGMPNNRFLAERTGGTYSTLKVQPAELEDSGVYFCASGTSGTDTQYFGPGTRLTVL.

This clone was observed a few times. The chain is built from TRBV7-2 and TRBJ2-5; unclear D gene. CDR1 is SGHTA, CDR2 FQGNSA, per germline. This CDR3 comprises 13 residues. Trimming removed 1 base from V and 2 bases from J, with 5 bases in between. The CDR3 reads CASSLERQETQYF. The CDR3 nucleotides read TGTGCCAGCAGCTTAGAGAGACAAGAGACCCAGTACTTC.

The V call is TRBV7-3, the J call TRBJ2-7, with a tentative D call TRBD1 (5 bases). Looked up from germline, CDR1 is SGHTA and CDR2 is FQGTGA. The V end was cut by 1 base, the J end by 2 bases, with 12 bases between. This CDR3 is 15 amino acids long. In nucleotides, the CDR3 is TGTGCCAGCAGCTTAAATGGGGCTTTTACCTACGAGCAGTACTTC. Protein: CASSLNGAFTYEQYF.

The V gene is TRBV2, the J gene TRBJ2-7, with TRBD2 identical over 14 bases. Germline V CDR1 and CDR2: SNHLY, FYNNEI. J gave up 7 bases and V 11 bases, and 13 bases lay outside the gene matches. The CDR3 has 15 amino acids. The CDR3 reads CAGTGLAGESGEQYF. The CDR3 bases are TGTGCCGGAACGGGACTAGCGGGAGAGTCGGGAGAGCAGTACTTC. The whole variable domain, remainder taken from reference TRBV2 and TRBJ2-7, is EPEVTQTPSHQVTQMGQEVILRCVPISNHLYFYWYRQILGQKVEFLVSFYNNEISEKSEIFDDQFSVERPDGSNFTLKIRSTKLEDSAMYFCAGTGLAGESGEQYFGPGTRLTVT.

This rearrangement joins TRBV28 to TRBJ1-2; D is uncertain. Germline V gene sequence: CDR1 MDHEN, CDR2 SYDVKM. CDR3 length: 12 residues. Trimming removed 3 bases at V and 4 bases at J, with 6 bases between. CDR3 sequence reads: CASSFKPYGYTF. DNA of the CDR3: TGTGCCAGCAGTTTTAAGCCCTATGGCTACACCTTC.

The chain carries TRBV27 and TRBJ2-7; weak D call: TRBD2 (5 bases). The CDR3 is made up of 13 amino acids. Trimming pared 3 bases from V and 5 bases from J, leaving 11 bases between. The germline V gene encodes CDR1 MNHEY and CDR2 SMNVEV (reference sequence). Written as DNA, the CDR3 is TGTGCCAGCAGTTTGAGGGTATACAACGAGCAGTACTTC. Its translation is CASSLRVYNEQYF.

The V gene is TRBV18, the J gene TRBJ2-7; D possibly corresponds to TRBD1 (5 bases). Deletions cut 4 bases from V and 2 bases from J, with 9 bases between. CDR3 size: 13 residues. CDR1 is KGHSH and CDR2 is LQKENI in the germline V gene. CDR3 region: CASSLDRAYEQYV. The CDR3 region has the DNA TGTGCCAGCTCACTAGACAGAGCCTACGAGCAGTACGTC.

This chain links TRBV11-2 with TRBJ1-3; 8 nucleotides agree with TRBD1. Per germline, CDR1 SGHAT and CDR2 FQNNGV. This CDR3 spans 16 amino acids. V lost 5 bases, J lost 0 bases, and 6 bases stayed unmatched. As DNA, the CDR3 is TGTGCCAGCAGCGGGGGACAGGCAAGCTCTGGAAACACCATATATTTT. Protein: CASSGGQASSGNTIYF.

The V and J genes are TRBV30 and TRBJ1-5; D is unclear. The V end was cut by 2 bases, the J end by 1 base, with 9 bases between. There are 14 residues in the CDR3. Per germline, CDR1 GTSNPN and CDR2 SVGIG (reference sequence). CDR3 in amino acids: CAWSQVMSNQPQHF. CDR3 DNA: TGTGCCTGGAGTCAGGTCATGAGCAATCAGCCCCAGCATTTT. The full variable domain, with the rest looked up from reference TRBV30 and TRBJ1-5, is SQTIHQWPATLVQPVGSPLSLECTVEGTSNPNLYWYRQAAGRGLQLLFYSVGIGQISSEVPQNLSASRPQDRQFILSSKKLLLSDSGFYLCAWSQVMSNQPQHFGDGTRLSIL.

The chain links TRBV5-1 to TRBJ2-7; weak D call: TRBD1 (6 bases). The CDR3 has 15 amino acids. Trimming shortened V by 0 bases and J by 0 bases, and 10 bases separated the two germline ends. CDR1 is SGHRS, CDR2 YFSETQ, per germline. The CDR3 sequence: CASSLAAGASYEQYV. The CDR3 region has the DNA TGCGCCAGCAGCTTGGCGGCAGGGGCCTCCTACGAGCAGTACGTC.

This clone has more than one count but fewer than ten. Other DNA sequences of this sample code for an identical CDR3. CDR3 region: CASSHGQGYNEQFF. CDR3 nucleotide sequence: TGTGCCAGCAGCCACGGACAGGGTTACAATGAGCAGTTCTTC. This chain uses TRBV28 with TRBJ2-1, with 8 bases that match TRBD1. This CDR3 is 14 amino acids long. J gave up 4 bases and V 6 bases, and 5 bases lay outside the gene matches. Germline CDR1 MDHEN, CDR2 SYDVKM.

This chain links TRBV18 with TRBJ1-1; D not certain. The CDR3 length is 15 residues. CDR1 is KGHSH and CDR2 is LQKENI in the germline V gene. Trimming left V 0 bases short and J 7 bases short, with 15 bases between. The CDR3: CASSPPTTRVGEAFF. The CDR3 region has the DNA TGTGCCAGCTCACCACCGACTACGCGGGTGGGTGAAGCTTTCTTT.

The chain uses TRBV18 and TRBJ2-7, with D tentatively TRBD1 (6 bases). The germline CDR1 and CDR2 sequences are KGHSH and LQKENI. The CDR3 totals 14 residues. The V end lost 8 bases, the J end lost 2 bases, and 16 bases lay between the germline ends. CDR3 bases: TGTGCCAGCACATACAGGGAACAGGCCTACGAGCAGTACTTC. Protein sequence: CASTYREQAYEQYF.

The chain uses TRBV5-1 and TRBJ1-1, with 7 bases that match TRBD1. The germline V gene encodes CDR1 SGHRS and CDR2 YFSETQ. CDR3 size: 18 residues. The J segment lost 0 bases and the V segment lost 0 bases, leaving 11 bases of the junction unmatched. CDR3 region: CASSLGSGLTGVNTEAFF. CDR3 DNA: TGCGCCAGCAGCTTGGGATCGGGATTAACAGGGGTGAACACTGAAGCTTTCTTT.

In its sample, this clone was seen a few times. The chain links TRBV7-2 to TRBJ2-5, with TRBD2 matching 14 bases. V gave up 5 bases and J gave up 1 base; unmatched junction bases: 12. CDR1 SGHTA and CDR2 FQGNSA come from the germline V gene. The CDR3 length is 19 residues. The CDR3 spells CASSLLGLAGGGTQETQYF. The CDR3 DNA sequence: TGTGCCAGCAGCCTGCTAGGACTAGCGGGAGGAGGGACCCAAGAGACCCAGTACTTC.

This clone has more than one count but fewer than ten. The V and J genes are TRBV2 and TRBJ2-1; 8 bases are shared with TRBD1. The V gene end was trimmed by 8 bases and the J gene end by 6 bases; junction bases not matched to a gene: 9. This CDR3 is built from 14 residues. Germline CDR1 reads SNHLY; CDR2 reads FYNNEI. The CDR3: CASWDRWGLNEQFF. CDR3 coding DNA: TGTGCCAGCTGGGACAGGTGGGGTCTCAATGAGCAGTTCTTC.

This clone was picked up many times. V and J are TRBV4-3 and TRBJ2-5; D might be TRBD1 (6 bases). CDR1 is LGHNA, CDR2 YSLEER, per germline. V lost 3 bases, J lost 3 bases, and 11 bases lay in between. The CDR3 length is 14 residues. The CDR3 protein is CASSQLDSKETQYF. CDR3 nucleotides: TGCGCCAGCAGCCAGTTGGACAGCAAAGAGACCCAGTACTTC.

This clone has only a few counts. The chain is built from TRBV5-1 and TRBJ2-1; the match to TRBD2 covers 9 bases. Germline V gives CDR1 SGHRS, CDR2 YFSETQ. The CDR3 is made up of 16 amino acids. The trim removed 2 bases at V and 5 bases at J, leaving 8 bases unmatched. Here the CDR3 reads CASSFTPGLANNEQFF. Written as DNA, the CDR3 is TGCGCCAGCAGCTTTACCCCGGGACTAGCTAACAATGAGCAGTTCTTC.

The gene calls are TRBV13 and TRBJ2-7, with 10 positions matching TRBD2. The CDR3 is 16 residues long. V dropped 5 bases and J dropped 3; count of bases not matched to a gene: 10. Germline CDR1 reads PRHDT; CDR2 reads FYEKMQ (reference sequence). In nucleotides, the CDR3 is TGTGCCAGCAGCCCCCCGGAGCGGGAGGGCTTCTACGAGCAGTACTTC. This translates into CASSPPEREGFYEQYF.